This TCR beta chain was sequenced in a study of blood T cell repertoires in COVID-19. Assay used: immunoSEQ multiplex PCR; TCRdb lists only in-frame clones, some missing. The sample comprises 390,000 or so clones, around 87% of which are singletons, and about 10% rests with the top ten. The germline gives CDR1 SGHNT, CDR2 YYREEE (reference sequence). This CDR3 has 15 amino acids. J was trimmed by 3 bases and V by 4 bases; bases with no gene match: 4. Recruited during active infection, patients (from Seattle) were subsequently followed longitudinally. This sequence was found in a woman aged 30 to 39 with COVID-19, enrolled during active disease. The sequenced sample was peripheral blood. This sequence joins TRBV5-4 and TRBJ2-2; 9 nucleotides line up with TRBD2. Written as DNA, the CDR3 is TGTGCCAGCAGCAGAGCGGGAGGACACACCGGGGAGCTGTTTTTT. It codes for CASSRAGGHTGELFF.